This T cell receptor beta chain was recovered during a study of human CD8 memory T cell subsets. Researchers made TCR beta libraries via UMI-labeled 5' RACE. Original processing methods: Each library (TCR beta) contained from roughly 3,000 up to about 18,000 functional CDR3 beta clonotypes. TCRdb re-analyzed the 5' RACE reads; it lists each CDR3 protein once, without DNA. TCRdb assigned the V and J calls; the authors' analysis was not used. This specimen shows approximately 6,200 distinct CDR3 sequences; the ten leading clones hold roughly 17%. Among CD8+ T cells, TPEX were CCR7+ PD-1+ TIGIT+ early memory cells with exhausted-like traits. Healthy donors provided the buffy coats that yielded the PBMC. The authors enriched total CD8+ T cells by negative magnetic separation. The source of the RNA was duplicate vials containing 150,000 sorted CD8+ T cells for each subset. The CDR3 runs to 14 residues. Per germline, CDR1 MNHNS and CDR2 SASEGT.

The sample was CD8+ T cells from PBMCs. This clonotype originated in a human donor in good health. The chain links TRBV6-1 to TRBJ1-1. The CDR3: CASSEVPRNTEAFF.